Sequencing of this TCR beta chain was carried out in a study of T cells in Graves' hyperthyroidism and ophthalmopathy. This clonotype turned up a few times. Per the germline V gene, CDR1 is SQVTM and CDR2 is ANQGSEA. The CDR3 is 13 residues long. V was clipped by 0 bases and J by 10 bases, with 15 bases between them. RNA transcripts were the template for amplifying TCR beta CDR3 regions. First-round RT-PCR of the TCR CDR3 relied on the HTBI primer set. TCRdb processed the multiplex PCR reads anew with MiXCR; each CDR3 protein has one entry. In the table there are some 600,000 distinct CDR3 sequences, roughly 14% of which are singletons. Patients were aged 18 to 65, had disease duration under 2 months, and had newly diagnosed hyperthyroidism. Researchers barred patients who had uncontrolled infection, other autoimmune disease, pregnancy or lactation. 10 ml of fresh peripheral blood supplied the PBMCs.

The clonotype was recovered from a woman in her twenties or thirties with Graves' hyperthyroidism that later progressed to Graves' ophthalmopathy. V usage is TRBV29-1 and J usage is TRBJ1-1; D not certain. Source material: blood. The CDR3 sequence: CSVEEGPLNGAFF. CDR3 coding DNA: TGCAGCGTTGAAGAAGGGCCTCTTAACGGAGCTTTCTTT.